This T cell receptor (beta chain) came from a study of beta chain features in type 1 diabetes. Sequencing targeted expressed TCRB transcripts, as all isolated RNA had been reverse transcribed. The method was immunoSEQ multiplex PCR; TCRdb's version includes in-frame clones alone and lacks a portion of them. The sample holds 110,000 to 150,000 clones, roughly 10% seen once. Notes on this clone: Germline is not matched at one junction end, which may reflect a read error.

This CDR3 spans 17 amino acids. Germline assignment: CDR1 SSHAT and CDR2 FNYEAQ (reference sequence). The sequence was collected from a woman in her thirties or forties in good health. The sequenced sample consisted of central memory CD4+ T cells from blood. The V gene is TRBV7-7, the J gene TRBJ2-2; D may be TRBD2 (7 bases). CDR3 residues: CASSLGSGGPRAGELFF. The CDR3, as DNA: TGTGCTAGCAGCTTAGGTTCGGGGGGCCCTCGGGCCGGGGAGCTGTTTTTT.